A single sample is the source of the 24 T cell receptor beta chains below, sequenced in a study of T-cell reconstitution after alpha-beta-depleted transplantation in children. Using unique molecular identifiers, the investigators prepared the TCRbeta library. TCRdb re-called the PCR reads with MiXCR, one entry per CDR3 protein. The sample carries some 80,000 distinct CDR3 sequences, 15% to 20% recorded once. The input for sequencing was PBMCs, mostly from graft donor cells, taken 360 days after TCRalphabeta/CD19-depleted stem cell transplant. The origin of the receptors is a male patient under 10 years old who had a stem cell transplant for acute lymphoblastic leukemia, so the T cells may come from the graft donor.

This clonotype was observed a few times. The rearrangement uses TRBV28 and TRBJ1-2; D gene uncertain. Trimming removed 3 bases from V and 3 bases from J, with 11 bases in between. The CDR3 extends over 14 amino acids. Germline V gene lookup returns CDR1 MDHEN and CDR2 SYDVKM. DNA of the CDR3: TGTGCCAGCAGTTTCAGACAAGGGTACTATGGCTACACCTTC. It codes for CASSFRQGYYGYTF.

DNA for the CDR3: TGTGCCAGCAGCTTAACCACCGGGACACCGAACACCGGGGAGCTGTTTTTT. Its translation is CASSLTTGTPNTGELFF. V usage is TRBV7-9 and J usage is TRBJ2-2, with TRBD1 as a possible D gene (6 bases). V was pared by 2 bases and J by 0 bases, with 13 bases between. Germline V gene data show CDR1 as SEHNR and CDR2 as FQNEAQ (reference sequence). This CDR3 spans 17 amino acids.

This chain connects TRBV7-8 to TRBJ2-2; D unclear. V was shortened by 5 bases and J by 3 bases, with 13 bases between the two germline ends. The length of the CDR3 is 15 residues. The germline CDR1 and CDR2 sequences are SGHVS and FQNEAQ. The CDR3 loop reads CASSQAQLYTGELFF. The CDR3 DNA follows: TGTGCCAGCAGCCAAGCCCAACTGTACACCGGGGAGCTGTTTTTT. Looking up the rest from reference TRBV7-8 and TRBJ2-2 gives the full variable domain: GAGVSQSPRYKVAKRGQDVALRCDPISGHVSLFWYQQALGQGPEFLTYFQNEAQLDKSGLPSDRFFAERPEGSVSTLKIQRTQQEDSAVYLCASSQAQLYTGELFFGEGSRLTVL.

The chain couples TRBV5-1 to TRBJ2-3; D remains ambiguous. V was pared by 1 base and J by 1 base, with 7 bases between. Germline V gives CDR1 SGHRS, CDR2 YFSETQ. This CDR3 is 14 amino acids long. The CDR3 bases are TGCGCCAGCAGCTTGCGTTGGGGCACAGATACGCAGTATTTT. It specifies CASSLRWGTDTQYF.

The rearrangement joins TRBV20-1 to TRBJ2-7, with D possibly called TRBD1 or TRBD2 (5 bases each). Trimming removed 2 bases from V and 0 bases from J, with 17 bases in between. Germline CDR1 reads DFQATT; CDR2 reads SNEGSKA (reference sequence). The CDR3 loop spans 16 amino acids. The CDR3 DNA sequence: TGCAGTGCTAGACATTTATCAAGGGACGGCTCCTACGAGCAGTACTTC. It specifies CSARHLSRDGSYEQYF.

This clonotype was seen a few times. The V call is TRBV28, the J call TRBJ1-6; D unclear. CDR1 is MDHEN, CDR2 SYDVKM, per germline. The CDR3 has 15 residues. V lost 6 bases and J lost 4, with 13 bases in between. CDR3 in DNA: TGTGCCAGCAGACCTGGACTTCCGTATAATTCACCCCTCCACTTT. Translation gives CASRPGLPYNSPLHF.

This clonotype was seen a handful of times. The chain links TRBV7-2 to TRBJ2-7; TRBD2 agrees at 7 bases. V lost 6 bases, J lost 4 bases, and 3 bases stayed unmatched. CDR1 and CDR2 (germline): SGHTA, FQGNSA. CDR3 length: 12 amino acids. CDR3: CASRSAGYEQYF. CDR3 coding DNA: TGTGCCAGCAGGTCAGCGGGATACGAGCAGTACTTC.

This clonotype has more than one count but fewer than ten. The CDR3 DNA reads TGTGCCAGCAGCTTAGGAGACTACGAGCAGTACTTC. This translates into CASSLGDYEQYF. The V call is TRBV7-8, the J call TRBJ2-7; D not certain. This CDR3 is 12 amino acids long. V was shortened by 1 base and J by 3 bases, with 4 bases between the two germline ends. The germline CDR1 and CDR2 sequences are SGHVS and FQNEAQ.

J is TRBJ2-1 and V is TRBV4-1; TRBD2 agrees at 11 bases. The CDR3 is made up of 17 amino acids. Germline CDR1 is MGHRA and CDR2 is YSYEKL. The V segment lost 4 bases and the J segment 3 bases; nucleotides outside the gene matches: 8. The CDR3 loop is CASSRTGTSGYYNEQFF. The CDR3 DNA reads as TGCGCCAGCAGCCGTACCGGGACTAGCGGTTACTACAATGAGCAGTTCTTC.

The chain combines TRBV6-1 with TRBJ2-4, with D possibly TRBD2 on 5 matching bases. This CDR3 contains 16 residues. Per germline, CDR1 MNHNS and CDR2 SASEGT. V lost 2 bases and J 4 bases, leaving 15 bases between the germline ends. The CDR3 reads CASSESPRGSKNIQYF. Written as DNA, the CDR3 is TGTGCCAGCAGTGAATCCCCCAGAGGGTCAAAAAACATTCAGTACTTC.

To note about this clonotype: No conserved phenylalanine or tryptophan ends this CDR3, so it is likely a read error. This chain links TRBV15 with TRBJ2-3; D might be TRBD1 (5 bases). Germline lookup yields CDR1 LNHNV and CDR2 YYDKDF (reference sequence). The CDR3 covers 16 residues. The CDR3 region has the DNA TGTTCCACCAGCAGTGTTTTACAGGCTAGCACAGATACGCAGTATCTT. This encodes CSTSSVLQASTDTQYL.

This clonotype has a handful of counts. This chain joins TRBV28 and TRBJ2-3, with D unresolved. CDR1 and CDR2 (germline): MDHEN, SYDVKM. Trimming cost V 0 bases and J 1 base, with 2 bases left between them. This CDR3 is built from 13 residues. In nucleotides, the CDR3 is TGTGCCAGCAGTTTATGGGGCACAGATACGCAGTATTTT. Its protein product is CASSLWGTDTQYF.

This clonotype was seen a few times. The V gene is TRBV28, the J gene TRBJ1-5; 8 nucleotides match TRBD1. The germline gives CDR1 MDHEN, CDR2 SYDVKM. With V trimmed by 3 bases and J by 4 bases, 11 bases remained unmatched. The CDR3 loop spans 17 amino acids. In nucleotides, the CDR3 is TGTGCCAGCAGTTTCTTGGGACAGGCGATGAGAAATCAGCCCCAGCATTTT. It encodes CASSFLGQAMRNQPQHF.

This clonotype was detected only a few times. The chain carries TRBV19 and TRBJ2-7, with D unclear. This CDR3 is built from 13 residues. Per the germline V gene, CDR1 is LNHDA and CDR2 is SQIVND (reference sequence). Trimming removed 4 bases at V and 4 bases at J, with 11 bases between. This CDR3 is CASSKDEKYEQYF. CDR3 DNA sequence: TGTGCCAGTAGTAAGGACGAGAAATACGAGCAGTACTTC.

The rearrangement links TRBV12-3 or TRBV12-4 to TRBJ2-7; 9 bases are a match to TRBD2. This CDR3 comprises 14 residues. V dropped 8 bases and J dropped 4; count of bases not matched to a gene: 9. CDR3 bases: TGTGCCAGCCGTAGTAGCGGGAGACCGTACGAGCAGTACTTC. Translating gives CASRSSGRPYEQYF.

The chain combines TRBV7-2 with TRBJ1-3; D is unclear. The V end was cut by 4 bases, the J end by 0 bases, with 10 bases between. Germline values: CDR1 SGHTA, CDR2 FQGNSA. The CDR3 has 15 amino acids. CDR3 sequence reads: CASSYQRGSGNTIYF. For the CDR3, the DNA is TGTGCCAGCAGCTACCAACGGGGCTCTGGAAACACCATATATTTT.

The gene calls are TRBV10-2 and TRBJ2-7; 7 bases align to TRBD1. Trimming cost V 7 bases and J 4 bases; bases outside gene matches: 10. From germline, CDR1 is WSHSY and CDR2 SAAADI. The CDR3 consists of 14 residues. Written as DNA, the CDR3 is TGCGCCAGCAAGAGGACAGGAGCCTCTTACGAGCAGTACTTC. Amino acid sequence: CASKRTGASYEQYF.

The V and J genes are TRBV24-1 and TRBJ1-1; TRBD1 aligns across 7 bases. V lost 5 bases to trimming and J lost 6 bases; unmatched junction nucleotides: 8. Germline V gene data show CDR1 as KGHDR and CDR2 as SFDVKD. The CDR3 sequence is 14 residues long. DNA of the CDR3: TGTGCCACCAGTGCCACAGGGGTTAACGCTGAAGCTTTCTTT. This encodes CATSATGVNAEAFF.

The chain carries TRBV6-4 and TRBJ1-1; D gene unclear. Germline V gene sequence: CDR1 MRHNA, CDR2 SNTAGT. V was cut by 0 bases and J by 0 bases, with 14 bases left in between. CDR3 length: 17 amino acids. The DNA of the CDR3 is TGTGCCAGCAGTGACTCTGGGCCGTGCCTCATGAACACTGAAGCTTTCTTT. Encoded protein: CASSDSGPCLMNTEAFF.

The V call is TRBV24-1, the J call TRBJ2-3; tentative D call: TRBD2 (7 bases). Germline-derived CDR1 and CDR2 are KGHDR and SFDVKD. This CDR3 region has 14 residues. V was pared by 9 bases and J by 0 bases, with 12 bases between. CDR3 residues: CATSEGGSTDTQYF. The CDR3 DNA sequence: TGTGCCACCTCAGAGGGGGGGAGCACAGATACGCAGTATTTT.

This clonotype was seen repeatedly, ten times or more. V and J are TRBV19 and TRBJ1-5; D is possibly TRBD1 (6 bases). Germline V gives CDR1 LNHDA, CDR2 SQIVND (reference sequence). Trimming took off 6 bases at V and 0 bases at J, with 15 bases between the two ends. This CDR3 spans 16 amino acids. In DNA, the CDR3 is TGTGCCAGTAGACGACAGGTCCCAAATAGCAATCAGCCCCAGCATTTT. Translated, it gives CASRRQVPNSNQPQHF. The whole variable domain, remainder taken from reference TRBV19 and TRBJ1-5, is DGGITQSPKYLFRKEGQNVTLSCEQNLNHDAMYWYRQDPGQGLRLIYYSQIVNDFQKGDIAEGYSVSREKKESFPLTVTSAQKNPTAFYLCASRRQVPNSNQPQHFGDGTRLSIL.

The table lists this clonotype with a few counts. This chain joins TRBV5-1 and TRBJ2-3, with 13 bases matching TRBD2. This CDR3 comprises 16 residues. The junction had 6 bases not matched to a gene; V was cut back by 5 bases and J by 3 bases. Germline V gene lookup returns CDR1 SGHRS and CDR2 YFSETQ. DNA for the CDR3: TGCGCCAGCAGACGAATACTAGCGGGAGGGACAGATACGCAGTATTTT. Encoded protein: CASRRILAGGTDTQYF.

This clonotype came up many times. V is TRBV28 and J is TRBJ1-1; possible D gene TRBD1, 5 bases. In germline, CDR1 is MDHEN, CDR2 SYDVKM. Trimming stripped 4 bases from V and 3 bases from J, with 9 bases between. The CDR3 sequence is 13 residues long. The DNA of the CDR3 is TGTGCCAGCAGTTCTGCAGGGCACACTGAAGCTTTCTTT. Amino acids: CASSSAGHTEAFF.

This clonotype has a handful of counts. The chain couples TRBV27 to TRBJ1-5; the match to TRBD1 covers 9 bases. The germline V gene has CDR1 MNHEY and CDR2 SMNVEV (reference sequence). This CDR3 contains 15 residues. Trimming removed 0 bases from V and 6 bases from J; junction bases left unmatched: 3. CDR3 loop: CASSLSQGAGQPQHF. The CDR3 DNA sequence: TGTGCCAGCAGTTTATCACAGGGGGCTGGTCAGCCCCAGCATTTT.